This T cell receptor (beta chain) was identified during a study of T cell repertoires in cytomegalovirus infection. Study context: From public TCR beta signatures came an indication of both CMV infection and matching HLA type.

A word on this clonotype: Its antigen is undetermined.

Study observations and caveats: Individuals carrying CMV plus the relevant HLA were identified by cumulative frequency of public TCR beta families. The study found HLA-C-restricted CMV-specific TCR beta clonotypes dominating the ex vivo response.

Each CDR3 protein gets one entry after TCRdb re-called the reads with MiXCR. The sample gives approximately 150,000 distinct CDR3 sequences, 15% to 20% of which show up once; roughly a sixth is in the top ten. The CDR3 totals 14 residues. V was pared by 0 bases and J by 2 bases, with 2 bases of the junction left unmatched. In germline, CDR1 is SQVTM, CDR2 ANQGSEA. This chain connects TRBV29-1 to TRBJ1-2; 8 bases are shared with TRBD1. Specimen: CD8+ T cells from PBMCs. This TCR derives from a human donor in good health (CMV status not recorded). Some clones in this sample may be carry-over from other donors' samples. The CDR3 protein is CSVEDRGRNYGYTF. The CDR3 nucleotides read TGCAGCGTTGAAGACAGGGGGCGCAACTATGGCTACACCTTC. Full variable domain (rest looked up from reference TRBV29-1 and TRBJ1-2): SAVISQKPSRDICQRGTSLTIQCQVDSQVTMMFWYRQQPGQSLTLIATANQGSEATYESGFVIDKFPISRPNLTFSTLTVSNMSPEDSSIYLCSVEDRGRNYGYTFGSGTRLTVV.